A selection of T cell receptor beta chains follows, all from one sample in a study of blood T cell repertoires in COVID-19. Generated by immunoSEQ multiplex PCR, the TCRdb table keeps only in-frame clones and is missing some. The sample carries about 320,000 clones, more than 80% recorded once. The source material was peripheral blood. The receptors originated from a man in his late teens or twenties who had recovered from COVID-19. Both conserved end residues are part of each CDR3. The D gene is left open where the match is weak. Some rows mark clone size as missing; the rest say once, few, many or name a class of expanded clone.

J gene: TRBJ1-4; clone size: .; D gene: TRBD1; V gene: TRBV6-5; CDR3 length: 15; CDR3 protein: CASSSTGATNEKLFF; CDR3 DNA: TGTGCCAGCAGTTCAACAGGGGCTACTAATGAAAAACTGTTTTTT
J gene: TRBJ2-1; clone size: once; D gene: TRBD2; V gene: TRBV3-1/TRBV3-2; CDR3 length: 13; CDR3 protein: CASSHAGGNEQFF; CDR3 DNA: TGTGCCAGCAGCCACGCGGGGGGCAATGAGCAGTTCTTC
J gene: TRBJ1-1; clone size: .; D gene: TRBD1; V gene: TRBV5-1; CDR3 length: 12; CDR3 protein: CASSSGQGPAFF; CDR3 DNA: TGCGCCAGCAGCTCTGGACAGGGTCCAGCTTTCTTT
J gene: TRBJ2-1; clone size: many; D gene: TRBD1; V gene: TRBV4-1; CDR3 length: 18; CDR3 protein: CASSQRAPGQGWDNEQFF; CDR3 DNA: TGCGCCAGCAGCCAAAGGGCCCCGGGACAGGGTTGGGACAATGAGCAGTTCTTC
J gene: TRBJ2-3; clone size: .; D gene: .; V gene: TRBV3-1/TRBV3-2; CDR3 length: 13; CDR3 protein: CASSQGLTDTQYF; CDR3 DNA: TGTGCCAGCAGCCAAGGGCTTACAGATACGCAGTATTTT
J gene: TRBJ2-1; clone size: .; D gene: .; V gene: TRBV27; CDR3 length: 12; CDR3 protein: CASRTPGYEQFF; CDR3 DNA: TGTGCCAGTCGTACCCCGGGGTATGAGCAGTTCTTC
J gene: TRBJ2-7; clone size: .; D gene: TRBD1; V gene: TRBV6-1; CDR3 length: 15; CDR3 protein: CASSDRTGIAYEQYF; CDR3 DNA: TGTGCCAGCAGTGACCGGACAGGGATAGCCTACGAGCAGTACTTC
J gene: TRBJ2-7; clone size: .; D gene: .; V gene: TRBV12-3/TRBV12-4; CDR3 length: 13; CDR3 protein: CASSSQGTYEQYF; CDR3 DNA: TGTGCCAGCAGTTCACAAGGGACATATGAGCAGTACTTC
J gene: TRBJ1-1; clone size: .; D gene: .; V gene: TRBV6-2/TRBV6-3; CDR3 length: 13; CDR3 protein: CASSPITGTGAFF; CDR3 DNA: TGTGCCAGCAGCCCAATTACCGGTACGGGAGCTTTCTTT
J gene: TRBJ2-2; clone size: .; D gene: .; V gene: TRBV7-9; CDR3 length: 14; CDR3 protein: CASVPQGWTGELFF; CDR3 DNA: TGTGCCAGCGTCCCACAGGGCTGGACCGGGGAGCTGTTTTTT
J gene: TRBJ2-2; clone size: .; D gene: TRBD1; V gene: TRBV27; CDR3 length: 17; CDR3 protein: CASSFHGQGAGTGELFF; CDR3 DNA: TGTGCCAGCAGTTTCCACGGACAGGGGGCAGGGACCGGGGAGCTGTTTTTT
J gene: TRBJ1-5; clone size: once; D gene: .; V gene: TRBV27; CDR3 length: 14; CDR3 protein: CASRDDRSDQPQHF; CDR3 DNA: TGTGCCAGCAGGGACGACAGGAGCGATCAGCCCCAGCATTTT
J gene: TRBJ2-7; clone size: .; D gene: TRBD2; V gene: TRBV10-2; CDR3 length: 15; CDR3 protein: CASSEQASGSTEQYF; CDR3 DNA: TGCGCCAGCAGTGAGCAGGCTAGCGGGAGCACCGAGCAGTACTTC
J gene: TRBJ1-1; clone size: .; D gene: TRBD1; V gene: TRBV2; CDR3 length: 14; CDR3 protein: CASPGTGIDGEAFF; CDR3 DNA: TGTGCCAGTCCAGGGACAGGGATTGATGGTGAAGCTTTCTTT
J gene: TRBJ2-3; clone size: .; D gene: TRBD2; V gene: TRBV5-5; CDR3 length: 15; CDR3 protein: CASSLGLAVGDTQYF; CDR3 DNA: TGTGCCAGCAGCTTGGGACTAGCGGTGGGGGATACGCAGTATTTT
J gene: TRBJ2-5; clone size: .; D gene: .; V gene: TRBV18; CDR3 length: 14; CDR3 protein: CASSPRRVSETQYF; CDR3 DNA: TGTGCCAGCTCACCACGGCGGGTAAGCGAGACCCAGTACTTC
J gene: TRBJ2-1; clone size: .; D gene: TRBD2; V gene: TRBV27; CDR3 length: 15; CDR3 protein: CASRPGTSGNNEQFF; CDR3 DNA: TGTGCCAGCAGACCAGGGACTAGCGGGAACAATGAGCAGTTCTTC
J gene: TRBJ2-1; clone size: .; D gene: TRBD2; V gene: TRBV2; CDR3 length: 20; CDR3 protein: CASSPSGLAGSLMAYNEQFF; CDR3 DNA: TGTGCCAGCAGTCCCTCGGGACTAGCGGGGAGTTTGATGGCCTACAATGAGCAGTTCTTC
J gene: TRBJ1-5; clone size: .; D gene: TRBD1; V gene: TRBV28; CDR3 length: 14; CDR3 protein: CASSQGARNQPQHF; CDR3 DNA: TGTGCCAGCAGTCAGGGGGCTCGCAATCAGCCCCAGCATTTT
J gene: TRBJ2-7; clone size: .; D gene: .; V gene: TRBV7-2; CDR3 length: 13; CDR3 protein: CASSFYGSYEQYF; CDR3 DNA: TGTGCCAGCAGCTTTTACGGCTCCTACGAGCAGTACTTC
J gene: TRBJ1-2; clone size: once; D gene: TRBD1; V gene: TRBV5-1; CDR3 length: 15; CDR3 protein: CASSLATGGRDGYTF; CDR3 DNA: TGCGCCAGCAGCTTGGCGACAGGGGGAAGGGATGGCTACACCTTC
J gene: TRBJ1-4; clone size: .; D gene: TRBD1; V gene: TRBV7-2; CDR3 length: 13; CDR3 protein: CASRVTGDEKLFF; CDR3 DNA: TGTGCCAGCAGGGTTACAGGGGACGAAAAACTGTTTTTT
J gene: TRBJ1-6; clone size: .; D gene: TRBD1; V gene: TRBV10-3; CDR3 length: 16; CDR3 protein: CAISARQGTGNSPLHF; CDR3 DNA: TGTGCCATCAGTGCCCGGCAGGGGACAGGGAATTCACCCCTCCACTTT
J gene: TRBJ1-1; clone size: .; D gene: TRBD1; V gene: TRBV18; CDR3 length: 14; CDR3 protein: CASSSRDRNTEAFF; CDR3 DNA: TGTGCCAGCTCATCCCGGGACAGGAACACTGAAGCTTTCTTT
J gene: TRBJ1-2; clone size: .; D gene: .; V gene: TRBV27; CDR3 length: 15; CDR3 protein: CASSFWRHPIYGYTF; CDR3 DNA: TGTGCCAGCAGTTTTTGGAGGCACCCGATCTATGGCTACACCTTC
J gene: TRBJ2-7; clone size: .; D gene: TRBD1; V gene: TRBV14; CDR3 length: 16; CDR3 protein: CASSLRPGQGFYEQYF; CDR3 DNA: TGTGCCAGCAGCCTACGGCCGGGACAGGGATTCTACGAGCAGTACTTC
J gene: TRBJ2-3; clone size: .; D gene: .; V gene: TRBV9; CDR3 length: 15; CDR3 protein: CASSVEGGRGDTQYF; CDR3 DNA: TGTGCCAGCAGCGTAGAGGGGGGGCGCGGAGATACGCAGTATTTT
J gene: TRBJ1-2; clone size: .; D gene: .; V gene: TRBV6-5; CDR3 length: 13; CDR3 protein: CASRFQGLAGYTF; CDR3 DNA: TGTGCCAGCAGATTTCAGGGATTAGCTGGCTACACCTTC
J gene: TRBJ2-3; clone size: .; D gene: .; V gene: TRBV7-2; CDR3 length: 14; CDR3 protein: CASSLSGDTDTQYF; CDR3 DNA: TGTGCCAGCAGCTTATCCGGTGACACAGATACGCAGTATTTT
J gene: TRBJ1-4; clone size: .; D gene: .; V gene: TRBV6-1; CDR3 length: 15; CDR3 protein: CASSDYRDIHEKLFF; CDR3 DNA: TGTGCCAGCAGTGATTACCGGGACATCCATGAAAAACTGTTTTTT